The 20 T cell receptor beta chains below were found in one sample sequenced in a study of blood T cells in healthy people across ages. Combining a sample-barcoded 5' primer with a J-beta primer mix, a second PCR ran for about 6 to 12 cycles. TCRdb re-called the 5' RACE reads through MiXCR, storing one row per CDR3 protein. The data show about 780,000 distinct CDR3 sequences, roughly 25% seen once. A further study also used this sample, focusing on T cells of mothers and their children.

Sequencing was carried out using blood. The receptor set was obtained from a boy aged 5-17 years in good health.

The CDR3: CSVVPLGRETQYF. The CDR3 DNA reads TGCAGCGTTGTACCCCTGGGGCGGGAGACCCAGTACTTC. The rearrangement joins TRBV29-1 to TRBJ2-5; TRBD1 is a possible D gene (5 bases). Germline CDR1 reads SQVTM; CDR2 reads ANQGSEA. This CDR3 is built from 13 residues. V was trimmed by 4 bases and J by 5 bases, leaving 14 bases between them.

Here the CDR3 reads CASRRTSWNTGELFF. In DNA, the CDR3 is TGTGCCAGCAGGAGGACTAGCTGGAACACCGGGGAGCTGTTTTTT. The chain has TRBV27 and TRBJ2-2; 8 bases map to TRBD2. Germline values: CDR1 MNHEY, CDR2 SMNVEV (reference sequence). The length of the CDR3 is 15 residues. The ends lost 6 bases at V and 1 base at J; junction bases unmatched: 4.

This clonotype was seen more than once but under ten times. The chain couples TRBV7-2 to TRBJ2-3, with D possibly being TRBD2 (5 bases). There are 15 residues in the CDR3. The germline CDR1 and CDR2 sequences are SGHTA and FQGNSA. V shed 3 bases and J shed 6 bases, with 16 bases lying between them. This CDR3 is CASSFGAAFSDTQYF. The DNA of the CDR3 is TGTGCCAGCAGCTTTGGAGCGGCTTTCAGTGATACGCAGTATTTT.

The rearrangement joins TRBV28 to TRBJ2-5; weak D call: TRBD1 (6 bases). The germline gives CDR1 MDHEN, CDR2 SYDVKM. The CDR3 consists of 16 residues. V lost 6 bases and J 2 bases, leaving 19 bases between the germline ends. This chain's CDR3 is CASSPYREGRQETQYF. For the CDR3, the DNA is TGTGCCAGCAGCCCTTACAGGGAAGGGAGACAAGAGACCCAGTACTTC.

The CDR3 DNA reads as TGCAGTGCTAGAACCCAACTAGCCAAAAACATTCAGTACTTC. Residues: CSARTQLAKNIQYF. V gene TRBV20-1 combines with J gene TRBJ2-4; the D is unclear. Germline CDR1 reads DFQATT; CDR2 reads SNEGSKA (reference sequence). The CDR3 runs 14 residues. V was shortened by 2 bases and J by 0 bases, with 8 bases between the two germline ends.

The V gene is TRBV10-3, the J gene TRBJ1-1; no reliable D call. CDR3 length: 12 residues. Trimming shortened V by 8 bases and J by 3 bases, and 10 bases separated the two germline ends. CDR1 is ENHRY and CDR2 is SYGVKD in the germline V gene. The CDR3 loop reads CAIGGKDTEAFF. The CDR3 nucleotides are TGTGCCATCGGAGGGAAGGACACTGAAGCTTTCTTT.

The chain carries TRBV7-8 and TRBJ1-2, with D perhaps TRBD1 (6 bases). Germline CDR1 reads SGHVS; CDR2 reads FQNEAQ. The CDR3 loop spans 14 amino acids. Trimming stripped 4 bases from V and 1 base from J, with 10 bases between. The CDR3 reads CASSSLDSNYGYTF. The CDR3, as DNA: TGTGCCAGCAGCTCGCTGGACAGTAACTATGGCTACACCTTC.

This clonotype was found a few times. CDR3 sequence (DNA): TGTGCCAGCAGGACCGAAACAGGGCCCAGACAGCCCCAGCATTTT. Protein product: CASRTETGPRQPQHF. V gene TRBV2 combines with J gene TRBJ1-5; D is possibly TRBD1 (6 bases). V was cut by 6 bases and J by 7 bases, with 19 bases left in between. This CDR3 spans 15 amino acids. Per germline, CDR1 SNHLY and CDR2 FYNNEI.

Points on this clonotype: At one end the junction does not follow the germline gene, possibly because of a read error. The rearrangement joins TRBV5-1 to TRBJ2-7, with D unclear. Germline CDR1 and CDR2: SGHRS and YFSETQ. The CDR3 covers 14 residues. CDR3 in amino acids: CACSLVDPAYEQYF. As DNA, the CDR3 is TGCGCCTGCAGCTTGGTCGATCCCGCCTACGAGCAGTACTTC.

In this sample, this clonotype turned up a few times. The chain carries TRBV20-1 and TRBJ2-5, with 9 bases that match TRBD2. V was pared by 3 bases and J by 4 bases, with 6 bases of the junction left unmatched. Germline loops: CDR1 DFQATT, CDR2 SNEGSKA (reference sequence). The CDR3 loop spans 14 amino acids. CDR3 in DNA: TGCAGTGCTAGTCAGCGGGGGGAGGGAGAGACCCAGTACTTC. Its protein is CSASQRGEGETQYF.

This sequence joins TRBV7-2 and TRBJ2-7; D is unresolved. In germline, CDR1 is SGHTA, CDR2 FQGNSA. The CDR3 covers 14 residues. Trimming pared 2 bases from V and 1 base from J, leaving 9 bases between. The CDR3 reads CASSLIGRSYEQYF. Here the CDR3 DNA reads TGTGCCAGCAGCTTAATAGGGCGGTCCTACGAGCAGTACTTC.

The V call is TRBV11-2, the J call TRBJ2-5; 10 bases are a match to TRBD2. The CDR3 is 17 amino acids. V shed 5 bases and J 4 bases; nucleotides not matched to a gene: 13. In germline, CDR1 is SGHAT, CDR2 FQNNGV. The CDR3 is CASSPQGAGGPLETQYF. DNA for the CDR3: TGTGCCAGCAGCCCCCAGGGAGCGGGGGGGCCTTTAGAGACCCAGTACTTC.

The rearrangement uses TRBV5-1 and TRBJ2-5, with TRBD1 matching over 10 bases. The J call could be wrong; TRBJ2-7 is a better fit for the DNA end. This CDR3 is 14 amino acids long. From germline, CDR1 is SGHRS and CDR2 YFSETQ. Here the CDR3 DNA reads TGCGCCAGCAGCCAGGACAGGGGGTTACGCGAGCAGTACTTC. It specifies CASSQDRGLREQYF.

The chain joins TRBV9 to TRBJ2-5, with 7 positions matching TRBD2. Germline loops: CDR1 SGDLS, CDR2 YYNGEE. The CDR3 has 13 amino acids. The junction had 5 bases not matched to a gene; V was cut back by 4 bases and J by 5 bases. The CDR3 is CASSPTSMETQYF. Here the CDR3 DNA reads TGTGCCAGCAGCCCGACTAGCATGGAGACCCAGTACTTC.

This clonotype was recorded many times. The rearrangement joins TRBV2 to TRBJ2-1, with 10 bases aligning to TRBD2. Germline V CDR1 and CDR2: SNHLY, FYNNEI. CDR3 length equals 17 residues. V lost 4 bases and J lost 2; bases outside the gene matches: 8. The CDR3 region has the DNA TGTGCCAGCAGTGTGCCAGCGGGGGGGAATCCCTACAATGAGCAGTTCTTC. As protein: CASSVPAGGNPYNEQFF.

This clonotype was seen a few times. The genes are TRBV7-2 and TRBJ2-5; D is unclear. Trimming shortened V by 5 bases and J by 5 bases, and 9 bases separated the two germline ends. The length of the CDR3 is 12 residues. Germline CDR1 is SGHTA and CDR2 is FQGNSA. This CDR3 is CASSVSTETQYF. The CDR3 nucleotides are TGTGCCAGCAGCGTCTCTACGGAGACCCAGTACTTC. The complete variable domain, with remaining parts taken from reference TRBV7-2 and TRBJ2-5, reads GAGVSQSPSNKVTEKGKDVELRCDPISGHTALYWYRQSLGQGLEFLIYFQGNSAPDKSGLPSDRFSAERTGGSVSTLTIQRTQQEDSAVYLCASSVSTETQYFGPGTRLLVL.

The rearrangement links TRBV24-1 to TRBJ2-7; maybe TRBD1 (6 bases). Trimming cost V 4 bases and J 2 bases, with 17 bases left between them. The germline gives CDR1 KGHDR, CDR2 SFDVKD. This CDR3 is 16 amino acids long. CDR3 protein: CATSDPGTRGTYEQYF. The CDR3 DNA follows: TGTGCCACCAGTGACCCTGGGACAAGGGGGACCTACGAGCAGTACTTC.

The V and J genes are TRBV14 and TRBJ2-3; possibly TRBD1 for D (6 bases). Germline loops: CDR1 SGHDN, CDR2 FVKESK. This CDR3 contains 19 residues. V lost 0 bases and J 5 bases, leaving 24 bases between the germline ends. This CDR3 is CASSQDAVSSAGVGDTQYF. CDR3 nucleotide sequence: TGTGCCAGCAGCCAAGACGCCGTGTCGTCGGCAGGGGTGGGAGATACGCAGTATTTT.

The J gene is TRBJ1-3, the V gene TRBV12-3 or TRBV12-4; weak D call: TRBD1 (6 bases). V gave up 3 bases and J gave up 2 bases, with 8 bases separating them. The CDR3 is made up of 14 amino acids. CDR3 loop: CASSFRTAGNTIYF. CDR3 nucleotide sequence: TGTGCCAGCAGTTTCAGGACAGCTGGAAACACCATATATTTT.

In regard to this clonotype: A read error may produce the germline difference seen at one junction end. The rearrangement joins TRBV14 to TRBJ1-1; D is uncertain. Per the germline V gene, CDR1 is SGHDN and CDR2 is FVKESK. The CDR3 covers 15 residues. CDR3 coding DNA: TGTGCCAGCACCCAAGATGCGGCTTCGAACACTGAAGCTTTCTTT. Its translation: CASTQDAASNTEAFF.